The 9 T cell receptor beta chains below come from one sample, sequenced in a study of preoperative IRX-2 immunotherapy in early breast cancer. The repertoire was sequenced with immunoSEQ multiplex PCR; TCRdb's copy has only in-frame clones and lacks some. The sample yields approximately 30,000 clones, more than 90% seen once. The sample's treatment: preoperative locoregional IRX-2 cytokine immunotherapy. Sample collection was performed from a patient treated with IRX-2 immunotherapy. These receptors were collected from a human donor with breast cancer.

The chain recombines TRBV7-2 with TRBJ2-2, with TRBD2 as a possible D gene (7 bases). Trimming cost V 1 base and J 5 bases, with 14 bases left between them. CDR1 SGHTA and CDR2 FQGNSA come from the germline V gene. The CDR3 has 16 amino acids. The CDR3 DNA sequence: TGTGCCAGCAGCTTAGACGGGGGGCCTTTTACCGGGGAGCTGTTTTTT. It specifies CASSLDGGPFTGELFF.

The chain employs TRBV4-1 and TRBJ2-1; D is ambiguous. Trimming pared 1 base from V and 6 bases from J, leaving 1 base between. Germline CDR1 and CDR2: MGHRA and YSYEKL. There are 11 residues in the CDR3. CDR3 DNA: TGCGCCAGCAGCCAAGTCAATGAGCAGTTCTTC. Translating gives CASSQVNEQFF.

The chain joins TRBV11-2 to TRBJ1-2, with 8 bases matching TRBD1. Germline lookup yields CDR1 SGHAT and CDR2 FQNNGV. CDR3 size: 15 residues. Trimming removed 3 bases from V and 5 bases from J; junction bases left unmatched: 8. In DNA form, the CDR3 reads TGTGCCAGCAGCTTGACCCCCGGACAGGGATATGGCTACACCTTC. It codes for CASSLTPGQGYGYTF.

The rearrangement uses TRBV6-6 and TRBJ2-7; D unresolved. This CDR3 spans 14 amino acids. Germline V gene lookup returns CDR1 MNHNY and CDR2 SVGAGI (reference sequence). V gave up 0 bases and J gave up 5 bases, with 11 bases separating them. CDR3 sequence: CASSYSETKDEQYF. CDR3 nucleotides: TGTGCCAGCAGTTACTCCGAGACCAAGGACGAGCAGTACTTC.

CDR3 sequence: CASPIQGAYSYGYTF. The CDR3 DNA is TGCGCCAGCCCGATACAGGGTGCTTATAGCTATGGCTACACCTTC. The chain uses TRBV10-1 and TRBJ1-2; D may be TRBD1 (6 bases). The CDR3 consists of 15 residues. From germline, CDR1 is WNHNN and CDR2 SYGVQD (reference sequence). Between the trimmed V and J ends, which lost 8 bases and 4 bases, there was a span of 20 bases.

This chain links TRBV9 with TRBJ2-1, with D uncertain. Trimming took off 1 base at V and 7 bases at J, with 9 bases between the two ends. The CDR3 contains 13 residues. CDR1 and CDR2 (germline): SGDLS, YYNGEE. CDR3 in amino acids: CASSVLVGNEQFF. The CDR3 bases are TGTGCCAGCAGCGTACTAGTAGGAAATGAGCAGTTCTTC.

The chain links TRBV4-1 to TRBJ2-1; tentatively, D is TRBD1 (5 bases). Trimming took off 4 bases at V and 7 bases at J, with 17 bases between the two ends. Germline-derived CDR1 and CDR2 are MGHRA and YSYEKL. The CDR3 loop spans 15 amino acids. CDR3 DNA: TGCGCCAGCAGCCCCTTGGGGCATAATAGGAATGAGCAGTTCTTC. It codes for CASSPLGHNRNEQFF.

This clone was seen just once. This chain links TRBV19 with TRBJ2-7, with 10 bases matching TRBD1. V dropped 3 bases and J dropped 4; count of bases not matched to a gene: 6. Germline loops: CDR1 LNHDA, CDR2 SQIVND (reference sequence). The CDR3 runs 15 residues. The CDR3 DNA is TGTGCCAGTAGTATCGGCCGGGACAGGGGTTACGAGCAGTACTTC. Translation gives CASSIGRDRGYEQYF.

The chain recombines TRBV7-3 with TRBJ1-1; D not resolved. The CDR3 contains 14 residues. V lost 0 bases and J 4 bases, leaving 9 bases between the germline ends. Germline V gives CDR1 SGHTA, CDR2 FQGTGA. CDR3 DNA: TGTGCCAGCAGCTTAACGCCTAGGGTCACTGAAGCTTTCTTT. Its protein is CASSLTPRVTEAFF.